One and the same sample provided the 27 T cell receptor beta chains below, sequenced in a study of a mutant IDH1 vaccine in newly diagnosed glioma. Profiling relied on immunoSEQ multiplex PCR, and the TCRdb table lists in-frame clones only, not all of them. The repertoire consists of some 23,000 clones, with 93% occurring once and the leading ten covering roughly 1.2%. Time point meaning: baseline, week 1 (first vaccination visit). Treatment specified: pre-vaccination baseline after standard-of-care therapy. The input for sequencing was PBMCs, taken from a glioma patient treated with radiotherapy, temozolomide or both. Source of these receptors: a man aged 40-49 years with glioma.

The chain has TRBV10-3 and TRBJ1-6; D is undetermined. Germline loops: CDR1 ENHRY, CDR2 SYGVKD. This CDR3 has 14 amino acids. With 0 bases removed from V and 9 bases from J, the gap between germline ends came to 9 bases. The CDR3 DNA reads TGTGCCATCAGTGAGTCCAAGTACCGTTCACCCCTCCACTTT. This translates into CAISESKYRSPLHF.

J is TRBJ1-1 and V is TRBV19; D is unresolved. The germline V gene encodes CDR1 LNHDA and CDR2 SQIVND (reference sequence). The CDR3 totals 16 residues. V was shortened by 0 bases and J by 5 bases, with 16 bases between the two germline ends. The CDR3 nucleotides are TGTGCCAGTAGTATAGATCTAGGCGAGGTGAGGACTGAAGCTTTCTTT. This encodes CASSIDLGEVRTEAFF.

This CDR3 reads CASSWEGMGEGEQYF. The CDR3 region has the DNA TGTGCCAGCAGCTGGGAAGGAATGGGGGAGGGCGAGCAGTACTTC. The chain combines TRBV11-2 with TRBJ2-7; TRBD2 agrees at 7 bases. With V trimmed by 4 bases and J by 6 bases, 12 bases remained unmatched. This CDR3 comprises 15 residues. Germline V gene lookup returns CDR1 SGHAT and CDR2 FQNNGV.

This clone was seen only a few times. The rearrangement uses TRBV11-1 and TRBJ1-1; D remains unclear. CDR1 and CDR2 from the germline V gene are SGHAT and FQDESV (reference sequence). V was cut by 4 bases and J by 7 bases, with 13 bases left in between. The CDR3 is made up of 13 amino acids. In nucleotides, the CDR3 is TGTGCCAGCAGCTCTGACTCTTGGGGTGAAGCTTTCTTT. Translation: CASSSDSWGEAFF. Full variable domain (remainder filled in from reference TRBV11-1 and TRBJ1-1): EAEVAQSPRYKITEKSQAVAFWCDPISGHATLYWYRQILGQGPELLVQFQDESVVDDSQLPKDRFSAERLKGVDSTLKIQPAELGDSAMYLCASSSDSWGEAFFGQGTRLTVV.

The CDR3: CSVATRQVYEQYF. CDR3 in DNA: TGCAGCGTGGCTACCAGACAAGTCTACGAGCAGTACTTC. The chain recombines TRBV29-1 with TRBJ2-7; unclear D gene. The CDR3 runs 13 residues. V was clipped by 6 bases and J by 3 bases, with 15 bases between them. Germline V gene lookup returns CDR1 SQVTM and CDR2 ANQGSEA.

J is TRBJ2-5 and V is TRBV9; 7 positions match TRBD2. Germline V gene lookup returns CDR1 SGDLS and CDR2 YYNGEE. This CDR3 contains 14 residues. J lost 5 bases, V lost 0 bases, and 4 bases had no gene match. The CDR3 is CASSVGSGFETQYF. The CDR3 coding sequence is TGTGCCAGCAGCGTAGGTAGCGGGTTCGAGACCCAGTACTTC.

This chain connects TRBV9 to TRBJ1-2, with no clear D. CDR1 and CDR2 (germline): SGDLS, YYNGEE. Trimming removed 0 bases from V and 4 bases from J, with 10 bases in between. The CDR3 runs to 14 residues. CDR3 sequence: CASSVETGPYGYTF. The DNA of the CDR3 is TGTGCCAGCAGCGTAGAAACGGGTCCCTATGGCTACACCTTC.

The rearrangement joins TRBV7-3 to TRBJ1-2, with 8 bases identical to TRBD1. The V segment lost 5 bases and the J segment 6 bases; nucleotides outside the gene matches: 17. Germline loops: CDR1 SGHTA, CDR2 FQGTGA. The CDR3 sequence is 17 residues long. The DNA of the CDR3 is TGTGCCAGCAGCCCTAACGGTGGACAGGGAAGGATCCATGGCTACACCTTC. It specifies CASSPNGGQGRIHGYTF.

The rearrangement uses TRBV4-3 and TRBJ2-2; tentative D call: TRBD1 (5 bases). CDR1 is LGHNA, CDR2 YSLEER, per germline. Trimming stripped 1 base from V and 5 bases from J, with 11 bases between. CDR3 length equals 15 residues. The CDR3 region has the DNA TGCGCCAGCAGCCAAGGACAGACCCCGACCGGGGAGCTGTTTTTT. Translation: CASSQGQTPTGELFF.

The CDR3 coding sequence is TGTGCCAGCTCACGAACTACGCCGTTCGAGCAGTACTTC. Translated: CASSRTTPFEQYF. The chain has TRBV18 and TRBJ2-7; D call uncertain. The V gene lost 4 bases and the J gene lost 6 bases, with 13 bases spanning the gap. CDR3 length equals 13 residues. The germline V gene encodes CDR1 KGHSH and CDR2 LQKENI.

The rearrangement joins TRBV7-9 to TRBJ2-2, with no clear D. Germline assignment: CDR1 SEHNR and CDR2 FQNEAQ (reference sequence). The CDR3 consists of 13 residues. Trimming left V 5 bases short and J 6 bases short, with 10 bases between. The CDR3 sequence: CASSGMSAGELFF. The CDR3 bases are TGTGCCAGCAGCGGCATGAGTGCCGGGGAGCTGTTTTTT.

The genes are TRBV5-1 and TRBJ2-1; 8 nucleotides agree with TRBD2. Germline V gives CDR1 SGHRS, CDR2 YFSETQ. The V gene end was trimmed by 2 bases and the J gene end by 9 bases; junction bases not matched to a gene: 16. This CDR3 contains 17 residues. CDR3 in DNA: TGCGCCAGCAGCTTTTTGGGGTTGCGGGGGGTTTATGCTGAGCAGTTCTTC. Its translation: CASSFLGLRGVYAEQFF. The full variable domain, with the rest looked up from reference TRBV5-1 and TRBJ2-1, is KAGVTQTPRYLIKTRGQQVTLSCSPISGHRSVSWYQQTPGQGLQFLFEYFSETQRNKGNFPGRFSGRQFSNSRSEMNVSTLELGDSALYLCASSFLGLRGVYAEQFFGPGTRLTVL.

The chain has TRBV5-6 and TRBJ2-3, with D hard to call. Germline V lookup: CDR1 SGHDT, CDR2 YYEEEE. With 0 bases removed from V and 0 bases from J, the gap between germline ends came to 11 bases. This CDR3 is built from 16 residues. The CDR3 region has the DNA TGTGCCAGCAGCTTGGTAGGCAGAGCTAGCACAGATACGCAGTATTTT. This encodes CASSLVGRASTDTQYF.

The chain has TRBV4-2 and TRBJ2-5; TRBD1 or TRBD2 may be the D gene (6 bases each). CDR1 and CDR2 from the germline V gene are LGHNA and YNFKEQ. This CDR3 region has 15 residues. V was clipped by 4 bases and J by 5 bases, with 17 bases between them. CDR3 coding DNA: TGTGCCAGCAGCCTGGGAAGGGGGGCGGGGGAGACCCAGTACTTC. Translating gives CASSLGRGAGETQYF.

The CDR3 loop reads CAWSVLGLAGLTDTQYF. As DNA, the CDR3 is TGTGCCTGGAGTGTACTCGGACTAGCGGGTCTCACAGATACGCAGTATTTT. The V and J genes are TRBV30 and TRBJ2-3, with TRBD2 matching over 11 bases. Trimming at V came to 0 bases and at J to 2 bases, leaving 7 bases not matched to a gene. Germline assignment: CDR1 GTSNPN and CDR2 SVGIG (reference sequence). The length of the CDR3 is 17 residues.

The rearrangement links TRBV10-3 to TRBJ2-7; D is perhaps TRBD1 (6 bases). There are 15 residues in the CDR3. V dropped 0 bases and J dropped 2 bases, with 11 bases sitting between them. CDR1 is ENHRY and CDR2 is SYGVKD in the germline V gene. The CDR3 DNA sequence: TGTGCCATCAGTGAGTCGCACAGGGTCACCTACGAGCAGTACTTC. As protein: CAISESHRVTYEQYF.

This clone was observed once. The V gene is TRBV5-1, the J gene TRBJ1-5, with 7 bases that match TRBD1. In germline, CDR1 is SGHRS, CDR2 YFSETQ. The CDR3 contains 15 residues. Trimming at V came to 4 bases and at J to 2 bases, leaving 6 bases not matched to a gene. The CDR3 sequence: CASSPTGRGNQPQHF. For the CDR3, the DNA is TGCGCCAGCAGCCCGACAGGGAGGGGCAATCAGCCCCAGCATTTT.

This chain joins TRBV5-4 and TRBJ2-1; D perhaps matches TRBD1 (6 bases). Trimming shortened V by 6 bases and J by 4 bases, and 17 bases separated the two germline ends. This CDR3 has 15 residues. Germline assignment: CDR1 SGHNT and CDR2 YYREEE (reference sequence). The CDR3 sequence is CASTPGTGIYNEQFF. The CDR3 bases are TGTGCCAGCACCCCGGGTACAGGGATTTACAATGAGCAGTTCTTC.

The chain uses TRBV4-1 and TRBJ1-1, with D uncertain. Trimming cost V 1 base and J 4 bases, with 7 bases left between them. The CDR3 runs 13 residues. Per germline, CDR1 MGHRA and CDR2 YSYEKL. The CDR3 DNA reads as TGCGCCAGCAGCCAAGGGAGGGCCACTGAAGCTTTCTTT. This sequence encodes CASSQGRATEAFF.

This rearrangement joins TRBV2 to TRBJ1-2, with a tentative D call TRBD1 (5 bases). In germline, CDR1 is SNHLY, CDR2 FYNNEI. The V end was cut by 2 bases, the J end by 5 bases, with 15 bases between. The CDR3 sequence is 15 residues long. The CDR3 sequence: CASSEPRGLWYGYTF. The CDR3 coding sequence is TGTGCCAGCAGTGAACCCCGGGGCCTATGGTATGGCTACACCTTC.

The V and J genes are TRBV27 and TRBJ1-2, with 9 bases identical to TRBD1. The CDR3 has 15 residues. Germline-derived CDR1 and CDR2 are MNHEY and SMNVEV (reference sequence). The ends lost 6 bases at V and 5 bases at J; junction bases unmatched: 10. CDR3 residues: CASSSRGTGWYGYTF. The CDR3 nucleotides read TGTGCCAGCAGCTCACGAGGGACAGGGTGGTATGGCTACACCTTC.

The chain uses TRBV5-1 and TRBJ2-1, with D maybe TRBD1 (6 bases). Looked up from germline, CDR1 is SGHRS and CDR2 is YFSETQ. The CDR3 has 17 residues. V lost 2 bases and J lost 4, with 19 bases in between. The DNA for the CDR3 is TGCGCCAGCAGCTTTATGGGGGCCCGGGGAGTATACAATGAGCAGTTCTTC. This gives the protein CASSFMGARGVYNEQFF.

The rearrangement uses TRBV2 and TRBJ1-1; D remains unclear. CDR3 size: 13 residues. Germline V gene data show CDR1 as SNHLY and CDR2 as FYNNEI. V was clipped by 3 bases and J by 3 bases, with 8 bases between them. In nucleotides, the CDR3 is TGTGCCAGCAGTGATAGACATTACACTGAAGCTTTCTTT. It translates to CASSDRHYTEAFF.

This clone is deemed medium-sized. The chain joins TRBV7-9 to TRBJ2-7; 11 nucleotides align to TRBD1. This CDR3 comprises 14 residues. J was trimmed by 6 bases and V by 4 bases; bases with no gene match: 5. Germline V gene data show CDR1 as SEHNR and CDR2 as FQNEAQ (reference sequence). The CDR3, as DNA: TGTGCCAGCAGCTACGGGACAGGGGGTGGCGAGCAGTACTTC. Residues: CASSYGTGGGEQYF. Supplemented by reference TRBV7-9 and TRBJ2-7, the full variable domain reads DTGVSQNPRHKITKRGQNVTFRCDPISEHNRLYWYRQTLGQGPEFLTYFQNEAQLEKSRLLSDRFSAERPKGSFSTLEIQRTEQGDSAMYLCASSYGTGGGEQYFGPGTRLTVT.

The chain combines TRBV11-1 with TRBJ2-1; TRBD2 agrees at 13 bases. There are 19 residues in the CDR3. Germline V gene data show CDR1 as SGHAT and CDR2 as FQDESV (reference sequence). Losses at the gene ends were 7 bases for V and 7 bases for J; bases not matched to a gene: 19. CDR3 in amino acids: CASNLRDRGTSGRGNEQFF. The CDR3 nucleotides read TGTGCCAGCAATCTCCGGGACAGGGGCACTAGCGGGAGGGGAAATGAGCAGTTCTTC.

The chain has TRBV12-5 and TRBJ2-3; TRBD1 or TRBD2 may be the D gene (5 bases each). Trimming removed 5 bases at V and 0 bases at J, with 12 bases between. The CDR3 has 15 residues. The germline V gene encodes CDR1 LGHNT and CDR2 FRNRAP. CDR3 region: CASGLSRDSTDTQYF. In DNA form, the CDR3 reads TGTGCTAGTGGTCTATCCCGGGACAGCACAGATACGCAGTATTTT.

The genes are TRBV29-1 and TRBJ1-1, with D hard to call. Germline V gives CDR1 SQVTM, CDR2 ANQGSEA. The V and J ends lost 6 bases and 3 bases respectively, with 20 bases between them. This CDR3 comprises 15 residues. CDR3 protein: CSVSSRLNLDTEAFF. CDR3 DNA sequence: TGCAGCGTCTCCAGCCGGCTGAATCTGGACACTGAAGCTTTCTTT.